This is a list of T cell receptor beta chains from one sample in a study of blood T cell repertoires in COVID-19. The assay was immunoSEQ multiplex PCR, and TCRdb's table has in-frame clones only and misses some. The data show 100,000 to 150,000 clones, 87% seen once. The specimen sequenced was peripheral blood. These receptors all come from a man between 45 and 60 years old with active COVID-19. The CDR3 runs from the conserved cysteine through the conserved F or W. D genes are given only for firm matches. Clone size is not always given. Where it is, it says once, few, many or a class for expanded clones.

v_call,j_call,d_call,clone_size,cdr3_nt,cdr3_aa
TRBV13,TRBJ2-5,TRBD2,.,TGTGCCAGCAGCCTCGGAGCGGGGGTGCGTGAGACCCAGTACTTC,CASSLGAGVRETQYF
TRBV3-1/TRBV3-2,TRBJ2-3,TRBD1,.,TGTGCCAGCAGCCAAGGGTTCGGGACAGGGGGCTGGGATACGCAGTATTTT,CASSQGFGTGGWDTQYF
TRBV11-3,TRBJ2-1,.,once,TGTGCCAGCAGCTTAGCACTAGCCGGTGAGCAGTTCTTC,CASSLALAGEQFF
TRBV5-4,TRBJ2-1,.,.,TGTGCCAGCAGCTTGGCGGGGGGCCGGAGGAATGAGCAGTTCTTC,CASSLAGGRRNEQFF
TRBV27,TRBJ1-4,.,.,TGTGCCAGCAGTTTTTTGGGGGGTAATGAAAAACTGTTTTTT,CASSFLGGNEKLFF
TRBV11-3,TRBJ2-3,.,.,TGTGCCAGCAGCTTAGGAGTAGCGGACACAGATACGCAGTATTTT,CASSLGVADTDTQYF
TRBV30,TRBJ1-5,.,.,TGTGCCTGGAGTGGTCAGGGAATTCAGCCCCAGCATTTT,CAWSGQGIQPQHF
TRBV18,TRBJ2-5,.,.,TGTGCCAGCTCACTCAAAAGAGCGGAGACCCAGTACTTC,CASSLKRAETQYF
TRBV5-8,TRBJ1-4,TRBD1,.,TGTGCCAGCAGCATACTGGGACAGGGGAATGAAAAACTGTTTTTT,CASSILGQGNEKLFF
TRBV24-1,TRBJ2-2,TRBD1,.,TGTGCCACCAGTGACCCCGGACAGGGGGCGGCCGGGGAGCTGTTTTTT,CATSDPGQGAAGELFF
TRBV7-3,TRBJ2-2,TRBD2,.,TGTGCCAGCAGCCCCCTGGGAGGGGTGAACACCGGGGAGCTGTTTTTT,CASSPLGGVNTGELFF
TRBV9,TRBJ2-5,TRBD2,.,TGTGCCAGCAGCGTAGGAGGTCTAGCGGGCTCAGTGGAGACCCAGTACTTC,CASSVGGLAGSVETQYF
TRBV7-9,TRBJ2-7,.,few,TGTGCCAGCAGCTTAGTTGGGGCTGAGCAGTACTTC,CASSLVGAEQYF
TRBV19,TRBJ2-1,.,once,TGTGCCAGTAGTACCGACTCCAGCTCCTACAATGAGCAGTTCTTC,CASSTDSSSYNEQFF
TRBV2,TRBJ1-2,TRBD1,.,TGTGCCAGCAGTTCTACGACAGGGAACTATGGCTACACCTTC,CASSSTTGNYGYTF
TRBV18,TRBJ2-3,.,.,TGTGCCAGCTCACAAAACAGATTATCTAGCACAGATACGCAGTATTTT,CASSQNRLSSTDTQYF
TRBV2,TRBJ2-2,.,.,TGTGCCAGCAGGAGGGGGACGGTTAACACCGGGGAGCTGTTTTTT,CASRRGTVNTGELFF
TRBV7-9,TRBJ2-4,.,.,TGTGCCAGCAGCTTAGTTAGGGGTGGCGGGGCGATAAAAAACATTCAGTACTTC,CASSLVRGGGAIKNIQYF
TRBV2,TRBJ1-1,.,.,TGTGCCAGCAGTAGAGTCCAGGGGTACATGAACACTGAAGCTTTCTTT,CASSRVQGYMNTEAFF
TRBV10-3,TRBJ1-5,TRBD1,.,TGTGCCATCAGCCGACAGGGCCTCAATCAGCCCCAGCATTTT,CAISRQGLNQPQHF
TRBV7-2,TRBJ2-2,.,.,TGTGCCAGCAGCCGGCCGGGGAACACCGGGGAGCTGTTTTTT,CASSRPGNTGELFF
TRBV12-3/TRBV12-4,TRBJ1-1,.,.,TGTGCCAGCAGTTTACAGGGGAACACTGAAGCTTTCTTT,CASSLQGNTEAFF
TRBV6-5,TRBJ2-3,.,.,TGTGCCAGCAGTTATGATGGGCGGGAAGATACGCAGTATTTT,CASSYDGREDTQYF
TRBV7-9,TRBJ2-5,.,.,TGTGCCAGCAGTCCCAGACAGACGAGTCAAGAGACCCAGTACTTC,CASSPRQTSQETQYF
TRBV5-1,TRBJ1-1,TRBD1,.,TGCGCCAGCAGCCTTAGGACAGGGAAGGGCACTGAAGCTTTCTTT,CASSLRTGKGTEAFF
TRBV6-5,TRBJ1-4,.,.,TGTGCCGGATCCGGGGCAGGGGAGGGTGAAAAACTGTTTTTT,CAGSGAGEGEKLFF
TRBV12-3/TRBV12-4,TRBJ2-5,.,.,TGTGCCAGCAGTTTGGAGAAAGAGACCCAGTACTTC,CASSLEKETQYF
TRBV6-5,TRBJ2-7,TRBD1,.,TGTGCCAGCAGTTACGGGACAGGCTTGTCCGAGCAGTACTTC,CASSYGTGLSEQYF
TRBV21-1,TRBJ1-4,.,.,TGTGCCGGCATAGATCCGGGACAGAATTCTGAAAAACTGTTTTTT,CAGIDPGQNSEKLFF
TRBV19,TRBJ1-6,.,few,TGTGCCAGTAGTATTGCGGGGGTCGATTCACCCCTCCACTTT,CASSIAGVDSPLHF
TRBV6-6,TRBJ1-1,TRBD1,.,TGTGCCAGCAGCGATTGGACAGGGGGCGAGACTGAAGCTTTCTTT,CASSDWTGGETEAFF
TRBV5-1,TRBJ1-2,TRBD1,.,TGCGCCTCCTCGCCCGACAGGGCCCATGGCTACACCTTC,CASSPDRAHGYTF
TRBV5-1,TRBJ2-1,.,once,TGCGCCAGCAGCTCCTTCAGGGATTCCTACAATGAGCAGTTCTTC,CASSSFRDSYNEQFF
TRBV18,TRBJ1-5,.,once,TGTGCCAGCTCACCAGGGAAACAAGGGGGAAATCAGCCCCAGCATTTT,CASSPGKQGGNQPQHF
TRBV6-2/TRBV6-3,TRBJ2-2,.,once,TGTGCCAGCAGTCCGGGACACGATTCGAACACCGGGGAGCTGTTTTTT,CASSPGHDSNTGELFF
TRBV11-2,TRBJ2-7,.,few,TGTGCCAGCAGTTCACTGTCTCCCGCCTACGAGCAGTACTTC,CASSSLSPAYEQYF
TRBV19,TRBJ2-7,TRBD2,once,TGTGCCAGTAGTATCGCGGGCGGGGGGTACGAGCAGTACTTC,CASSIAGGGYEQYF
TRBV10-3,TRBJ2-3,TRBD1,.,TGTGCCATCAAAGGACAGGGTGGCGGCACAGATACGCAGTATTTT,CAIKGQGGGTDTQYF
TRBV3-1/TRBV3-2,TRBJ1-1,.,.,TGTGCCAGCAGCCATATGGGGAGAACTGAAGCTTTCTTT,CASSHMGRTEAFF
TRBV6-5,TRBJ1-2,TRBD1,.,TGTGCCAGCAGTTCAGGACAGGGGCGCTATGGCTACACCTTC,CASSSGQGRYGYTF
TRBV6-6,TRBJ1-2,TRBD1,.,TGTGCCAGCAGTTACTCGGGGCAGGGGGCGAATGGCTACACCTTC,CASSYSGQGANGYTF
TRBV11-3,TRBJ2-3,TRBD1,.,TGTGCCAGCAGCCGCGACAGGGAAGAGGATACGCAGTATTTT,CASSRDREEDTQYF
TRBV14,TRBJ1-1,.,.,TGTGCCAGCAGCCAAGCCGGGTGGCAGGGTCTTACTGAAGCTTTCTTT,CASSQAGWQGLTEAFF
TRBV7-6,TRBJ1-1,.,.,TGTGCCAGCAGCTTAAAGGGGCCGCCGAACACTGAAGCTTTCTTT,CASSLKGPPNTEAFF
TRBV4-2,TRBJ1-1,.,.,TGTGCCAGCAGCCCGCAACCCGGGGTCGAGAAAACTGAAGCTTTCTTT,CASSPQPGVEKTEAFF
TRBV5-8,TRBJ1-5,.,.,TGTGCCAGCGCGCCGGGGTTAGGACAGCCCCAGCATTTT,CASAPGLGQPQHF
TRBV7-9,TRBJ2-1,.,.,TGTGCCAGCAGCTTAGCCGGGGGGCTGGATGAGCAGTTCTTC,CASSLAGGLDEQFF
TRBV6-4,TRBJ2-7,.,.,TGTGCCAGCAGTTCGACAGGGGAGGGCGAGCAGTACTTC,CASSSTGEGEQYF